These T cell receptor beta chains were read from a single sample in a study of T cell therapy after organ transplantation. Antigen specificity for these receptors is unknown. TCRdb's copy holds only in-frame clones and misses some; the assay was immunoSEQ multiplex PCR. The repertoire holds almost 20,000 clones, with approximately 85% as singletons. The source material was CD8+ T cells from blood, sampled after autologous CMV-specific T cell therapy. The origin of the receptors is a human patient who had received a solid organ transplant and had CMV disease. Some of the T cells may derive from the graft donor. Both conserved end residues are part of each CDR3. The order of the fields is J gene, V gene, D gene, clone size, CDR3 DNA, CDR3 protein. The D gene is left open where the match is weak. The size of a clone is reported for some rows only, either as once, few or many, or as a class for expanded clones.

J: TRBJ1-5
V: TRBV15
D: .
size: .
DNA: TGTGCCACCAGCAGGACCGACGAAGGCAATCAGCCCCAGCATTTT
CDR3: CATSRTDEGNQPQHF

J: TRBJ2-7
V: TRBV4-1
D: TRBD2
size: .
DNA: TGCGCCAGCAGCCAAGATGGGGGACTAGCGGGACTCGAGCAGTACTTC
CDR3: CASSQDGGLAGLEQYF

J: TRBJ2-7
V: TRBV6-6
D: TRBD2
size: .
DNA: TGTGCCAGCAGTTATGCGGGGGACGAGCAGTACTTC
CDR3: CASSYAGDEQYF

J: TRBJ1-5
V: TRBV6-5
D: .
size: .
DNA: TGTGCCAGCAGTAGACAGCAGCCCCAGCATTTT
CDR3: CASSRQQPQHF

J: TRBJ2-1
V: TRBV27
D: .
size: .
DNA: TGTGCCAGCAGTGGCCGGGACAATGAGCAGTTCTTC
CDR3: CASSGRDNEQFF

J: TRBJ2-7
V: TRBV29-1
D: .
size: .
DNA: TGCAGCGTTACGGGGAACTACGAGCAGTACTTC
CDR3: CSVTGNYEQYF

J: TRBJ2-3
V: TRBV23-1
D: TRBD2
size: .
DNA: TGCGCCAGCCCCTCTAGGGGACTAGCGGGACTTCTCACAGATACGCAGTATTTT
CDR3: CASPSRGLAGLLTDTQYF

J: TRBJ2-3
V: TRBV14
D: .
size: once
DNA: TGTGCCAGCAGCCGCGGGACACTTAGCACAGATACGCAGTATTTT
CDR3: CASSRGTLSTDTQYF

J: TRBJ2-1
V: TRBV5-1
D: TRBD2
size: .
DNA: TGCGCCAGCAGCTTGATTAGCGGGAGAATCGATGAGCAGTTCTTC
CDR3: CASSLISGRIDEQFF

J: TRBJ1-5
V: TRBV19
D: .
size: once
DNA: TGTGCCAGTAGTATAGGTCTAAGGGGCAATCAGCCCCAGCATTTT
CDR3: CASSIGLRGNQPQHF

J: TRBJ1-1
V: TRBV7-6
D: .
size: .
DNA: TGTGCCAGCAGCCACGGGGAGGGAAGTAAAGGGACTGAAGCTTTCTTT
CDR3: CASSHGEGSKGTEAFF

J: TRBJ1-6
V: TRBV7-6
D: TRBD1
size: .
DNA: TGTGCCAGCAGCCTTGGGGGACCCCGGGACAGCAATAATTCACCCCTCCACTTT
CDR3: CASSLGGPRDSNNSPLHF

J: TRBJ2-7
V: TRBV7-8
D: .
size: .
DNA: TGTGCCAGCAGCTCCGTCGGGGTTTACGAGCAGTACTTC
CDR3: CASSSVGVYEQYF

J: TRBJ2-7
V: TRBV30
D: TRBD2
size: once
DNA: TGTGCCGTAGCGGGAGTCAGCTCCTACGAGCAGTACTTC
CDR3: CAVAGVSSYEQYF

J: TRBJ2-7
V: TRBV27
D: .
size: .
DNA: TGTGCCAGCAGTTTCTCCCGTGGGGGTATGGACGAGCAGTACTTC
CDR3: CASSFSRGGMDEQYF

J: TRBJ1-2
V: TRBV15
D: .
size: .
DNA: TGTGCCACCGGGGCTTGGGCAGGGACGGGAGCTAACTATGGCTACACCTTC
CDR3: CATGAWAGTGANYGYTF